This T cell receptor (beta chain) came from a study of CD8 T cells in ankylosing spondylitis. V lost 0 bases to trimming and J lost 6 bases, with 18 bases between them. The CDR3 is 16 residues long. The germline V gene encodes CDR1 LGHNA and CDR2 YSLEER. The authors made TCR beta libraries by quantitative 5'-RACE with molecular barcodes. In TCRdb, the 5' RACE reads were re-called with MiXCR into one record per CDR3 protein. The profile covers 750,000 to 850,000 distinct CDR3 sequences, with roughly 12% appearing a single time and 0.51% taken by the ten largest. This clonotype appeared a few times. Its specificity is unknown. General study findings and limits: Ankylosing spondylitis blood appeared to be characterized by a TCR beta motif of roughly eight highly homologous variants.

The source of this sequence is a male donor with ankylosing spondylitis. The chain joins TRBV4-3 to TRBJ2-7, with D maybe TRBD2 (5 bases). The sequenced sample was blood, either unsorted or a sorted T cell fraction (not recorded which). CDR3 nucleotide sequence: TGCGCCAGCAGCCAAGATCTGGTTGCGGGTGCTGCCGAGCAGTACTTC. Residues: CASSQDLVAGAAEQYF.